These T cell receptor beta chains were read from a single sample in a study of blood T cell repertoires in COVID-19. Measured with immunoSEQ multiplex PCR; TCRdb has only the in-frame clones, and not every one. The sample contains more than 200,000 clones, 70% to 90% of which appear only once. Material: PBMCs or T cells enriched from blood (not recorded which). These receptors all stem from a woman between 40 and 50 years old with acute COVID-19. Each CDR3 is given with its conserved first and last residue. D genes are given only for firm matches. Not every row has a clone size; where given, it reads once, few, many or a size class.

cdr3_nt: TGTGCCAGCAGCTCCGAAGGACAGGGGGCTCAGCCCCAGCATTTT
cdr3_aa: CASSSEGQGAQPQHF
clone_size: few
v_call: TRBV7-9
j_call: TRBJ1-5
d_call: TRBD1

cdr3_nt: TGCGCCAGCAGCCAAGATGGGGCTGGGACAGCCAATTCACCCCTCCACTTT
cdr3_aa: CASSQDGAGTANSPLHF
clone_size: once
v_call: TRBV4-3
j_call: TRBJ1-6
d_call: TRBD1

cdr3_nt: TGCGCCAGCAGCCAAGTGGGCAGCCTAGAGACCCAGTACTTC
cdr3_aa: CASSQVGSLETQYF
clone_size: -
v_call: TRBV4-1
j_call: TRBJ2-5
d_call: -

cdr3_nt: TGTGCCAGCAGCTCGACAACCGGGAGACCCTACGAGCAGTACTTC
cdr3_aa: CASSSTTGRPYEQYF
clone_size: few
v_call: TRBV7-9
j_call: TRBJ2-7
d_call: -

cdr3_nt: TGTGCCAGCTCACCGCTCCGGGACTTCAACACCGGGGAGCTGTTTTTT
cdr3_aa: CASSPLRDFNTGELFF
clone_size: -
v_call: TRBV18
j_call: TRBJ2-2
d_call: -

cdr3_nt: TGTGCCTGGACGAGTCGTGAAAAACTGTTTTTT
cdr3_aa: CAWTSREKLFF
clone_size: -
v_call: TRBV30
j_call: TRBJ1-4
d_call: -

cdr3_nt: TGTGCCACCAGACCGGCGGGAATCGGAGAGACCCAGTACTTC
cdr3_aa: CATRPAGIGETQYF
clone_size: -
v_call: TRBV28
j_call: TRBJ2-5
d_call: -

cdr3_nt: TGTGCCAGCAACTACGACAGGGGGCAGTTCGTGTCTAATGAAAAACTGTTTTTT
cdr3_aa: CASNYDRGQFVSNEKLFF
clone_size: -
v_call: TRBV28
j_call: TRBJ1-4
d_call: TRBD1

cdr3_nt: TGTGCCAGCAGTTCCAGTACCTACGAGCAGTACTTC
cdr3_aa: CASSSSTYEQYF
clone_size: -
v_call: TRBV6-5
j_call: TRBJ2-7
d_call: -

cdr3_nt: TGTGCCAGCAGCGTCGACACCGCCGTGGGTGAAAAACTGTTTTTT
cdr3_aa: CASSVDTAVGEKLFF
clone_size: -
v_call: TRBV9
j_call: TRBJ1-4
d_call: -

cdr3_nt: TGTGCCAGCAGTTTAGGAGGCCGTTCCCTCACTGAAGCTTTCTTT
cdr3_aa: CASSLGGRSLTEAFF
clone_size: -
v_call: TRBV27
j_call: TRBJ1-1
d_call: -

cdr3_nt: TGCAGCGCGATGGACACTGCGCTACGAGAGCAGTACTTC
cdr3_aa: CSAMDTALREQYF
clone_size: -
v_call: TRBV29-1
j_call: TRBJ2-7
d_call: -

cdr3_nt: TGTGCCAGCAGGGGGGCCGGCGGTGGCACTGAAGCTTTCTTT
cdr3_aa: CASRGAGGGTEAFF
clone_size: few
v_call: TRBV25-1
j_call: TRBJ1-1
d_call: -

cdr3_nt: TGTGCCAGCAGCTTCAACTTCCAAGAGACCCAGTACTTC
cdr3_aa: CASSFNFQETQYF
clone_size: -
v_call: TRBV11-3
j_call: TRBJ2-5
d_call: -

cdr3_nt: TGTGCCACCTTGACAGGGGTGAACACTGAAGCTTTCTTT
cdr3_aa: CATLTGVNTEAFF
clone_size: many
v_call: TRBV6-6
j_call: TRBJ1-1
d_call: TRBD1

cdr3_nt: TGTGCCAGTACCACCCTACAGGGGGTTCCTGGAAACACCATATATTTT
cdr3_aa: CASTTLQGVPGNTIYF
clone_size: -
v_call: TRBV19
j_call: TRBJ1-3
d_call: TRBD1

cdr3_nt: TGTGCCAGCAGCCTAACTCGGGGGACTGAAGCTTTCTTT
cdr3_aa: CASSLTRGTEAFF
clone_size: -
v_call: TRBV11-2
j_call: TRBJ1-1
d_call: -

cdr3_nt: TGTGCCAGCAGTACGGCCACAGGGGCCTTAAACACTGAAGCTTTCTTT
cdr3_aa: CASSTATGALNTEAFF
clone_size: -
v_call: TRBV27
j_call: TRBJ1-1
d_call: TRBD1

cdr3_nt: TGTGCCAGCAGCTTGGACTCAGGGGCAAATCAGCCCCAGCATTTT
cdr3_aa: CASSLDSGANQPQHF
clone_size: -
v_call: TRBV7-2
j_call: TRBJ1-5
d_call: -

cdr3_nt: TGCGCCAGCAGCCCTGCTAACTACGAGCAGTACTTC
cdr3_aa: CASSPANYEQYF
clone_size: few
v_call: TRBV5-1
j_call: TRBJ2-7
d_call: -

cdr3_nt: TGTGCCAGCCTTGGACTAGCGTCCACCGGGGAGCTGTTTTTT
cdr3_aa: CASLGLASTGELFF
clone_size: -
v_call: TRBV6-5
j_call: TRBJ2-2
d_call: TRBD2

cdr3_nt: TGCGCCAGCAGCCAAGCTTCTTGGGACAGCCGAGATAGAGGGGCTTTCTTT
cdr3_aa: CASSQASWDSRDRGAFF
clone_size: -
v_call: TRBV4-1
j_call: TRBJ1-1
d_call: TRBD1

cdr3_nt: TGTGCCAGCAGTACGACAGCTAACTATGGCTACACCTTC
cdr3_aa: CASSTTANYGYTF
clone_size: -
v_call: TRBV6-2/TRBV6-3
j_call: TRBJ1-2
d_call: -

cdr3_nt: TGTGCCAGCAGACCTAATCAGAACACTGAAGCTTTCTTT
cdr3_aa: CASRPNQNTEAFF
clone_size: once
v_call: TRBV12-3/TRBV12-4
j_call: TRBJ1-1
d_call: -

cdr3_nt: TGTGCCAGCAGTAGAGACAGAAAGGAGACCCAGTACTTC
cdr3_aa: CASSRDRKETQYF
clone_size: -
v_call: TRBV6-5
j_call: TRBJ2-5
d_call: -

cdr3_nt: TGTGCCAGCAGTTTGGGGACTAGCGGGTCGAGGTGGTTCTTC
cdr3_aa: CASSLGTSGSRWFF
clone_size: -
v_call: TRBV28
j_call: TRBJ2-1
d_call: TRBD2

cdr3_nt: TGTGCCAGCAGTTTACAGGGTATCGAGCAGTACTTC
cdr3_aa: CASSLQGIEQYF
clone_size: -
v_call: TRBV27
j_call: TRBJ2-7
d_call: -

cdr3_nt: TGTGCCAGTAGTATACTACCGGGACAGGGTACCTACGAGCAGTACTTC
cdr3_aa: CASSILPGQGTYEQYF
clone_size: -
v_call: TRBV19
j_call: TRBJ2-7
d_call: TRBD1

cdr3_nt: TGTGCCAGCAGCCAAGATCCTCCAGCGGGAGGGAGGAATGAGCAGTTCTTC
cdr3_aa: CASSQDPPAGGRNEQFF
clone_size: -
v_call: TRBV4-2
j_call: TRBJ2-1
d_call: TRBD2

cdr3_nt: TGTGCCATCCCGGGTTCGTCAGGGCCGAACACCGGGGAGCTGTTTTTT
cdr3_aa: CAIPGSSGPNTGELFF
clone_size: few
v_call: TRBV5-4
j_call: TRBJ2-2
d_call: -

cdr3_nt: TGTGCCAGCTCACCTAAGGGGGCAGGGGGTTCACCCCTCCACTTT
cdr3_aa: CASSPKGAGGSPLHF
clone_size: -
v_call: TRBV18
j_call: TRBJ1-6
d_call: TRBD1

cdr3_nt: TGTGCCAGCAGCCCGGGACAGTATGGCACTGAAGCTTTCTTT
cdr3_aa: CASSPGQYGTEAFF
clone_size: medium-sized
v_call: TRBV7-3
j_call: TRBJ1-1
d_call: TRBD1

cdr3_nt: TGTGCCAGCAGTTTCGCGTCCAGGGGGCCCAATCAGCCCCAGCATTTT
cdr3_aa: CASSFASRGPNQPQHF
clone_size: -
v_call: TRBV27
j_call: TRBJ1-5
d_call: TRBD1

cdr3_nt: TGTGCCAGCAGCCTCCAAATCAATGAGCAGTTCTTC
cdr3_aa: CASSLQINEQFF
clone_size: once
v_call: TRBV7-8
j_call: TRBJ2-1
d_call: -

cdr3_nt: TGTGCCAGCAGCCGTGACTACAGGGGTAGGAATGAAAAACTGTTTTTT
cdr3_aa: CASSRDYRGRNEKLFF
clone_size: -
v_call: TRBV7-6
j_call: TRBJ1-4
d_call: TRBD1

cdr3_nt: TGTGCCAGTAGCACACTTGGGACGGACAGTGACTACACCTTC
cdr3_aa: CASSTLGTDSDYTF
clone_size: once
v_call: TRBV19
j_call: TRBJ1-2
d_call: -